The text below deals with one T cell receptor beta chain. Its cognate antigen has yet to be identified. One base away there is no much larger clone; base qualities are not given. CDR1 is given as LNHDA and CDR2 as SQIVND, both from the germline V gene (reference sequence). Deletion took 6 bases off V and 7 bases off J, with a span of 7 bases between the germline ends. Measured from the cysteine to the phenylalanine, the CDR3 is 12 residues long. The DNA shown is the 36-base CDR3, in frame from base 1. Sample time point, as interpreted from the label and publication: baseline before first vaccination. The treatment or condition tag for this specimen amounts to: meningococcal conjugate vaccine given as trial control. Vaccinee samples came from UK trials COV001 and COV002, including a single-blind randomized controlled phase 2/3 trial of AZD1222 (ChAdOx1 nCoV-19) in healthy adults. For TCRbeta chain sequencing, PBMC samples from trial participants were taken at day 0 and at day 28 after the second dose.

This specimen comes from a study of T cell responses to AZD1222 COVID-19 vaccine (TCRdb year 2021). About the investigation overall: A total of 230 or so trial participants underwent TCR sequencing, of whom about 200 received two doses of AZD1222 and around 25 received two doses of the MenACWY control vaccine. Trial participants were enrolled by age into subgroups of 18-55, 56-69 and 70-plus years, and 148, 28 and 57 TCR-sequenced participants, respectively, were included in these subgroups.

The CDR3 regions of human TCRbeta chains were analyzed by immunosequencing. As for the authors' bioinformatics: TCRs in the repertoires were matched against a reference library of SARS-CoV-2-specific TCRs that had been generated with the MIRA antigen-specificity platform. Breadth was defined as the fraction of unique TCRs that were SARS-CoV-2-associated, and depth was defined as the fraction of total T cells that were SARS-CoV-2-associated. Using the MIRA data, each spike-specific TCR was assigned both to the spike region to which the TCR was reactive and to a CD4 or CD8 class. Log10-transformed breadth and depth values were compared by one-way ANOVA with Sidak's multiple comparisons tests. This immuneACCESS table, as held by TCRdb, lists in-frame sequences with V and J called but not all clones. Of the missing ones, under half trace to an unresolved V gene in checked studies; the others have no known cause. From that table come the V and J calls and clone size; the DNA was used to work out D and trimming. The sample table shows 100,000 or so clones, and over 75% are seen once. The ten largest clones capture 4.2% of the sample.

Study-wide findings and limitations: After two AZD1222 doses, both the breadth and the depth of spike-specific TCRs were significantly higher than at day 0 and than in MenACWY recipients. Conclusions about previously exposed vaccinees are limited because only a handful of AZD1222 recipients were SARS-CoV-2 seropositive at baseline. In the small 56-69-year group, the increase in depth fell short of significance, most likely because of low power. CD4 TCRs associated with the vaccine covered the entire spike protein, and the dominant responses were in regions 160-218 and 743-854. Because no samples from the day 14 peak response were available, repertoires could be characterized only after the peak T cell response. Most participants were white British and females outnumbered males, and the authors suggested that clonal diversity may have been underestimated. Epitopes outside the regions mutated in the B.1.351 and B.1.1.7 variants were reportedly recognized by nearly half of the unique spike-specific TCRs.

This TCR was sampled from an adult in good health. Sequenced here: peripheral blood, sampled on day 0 of MenACWY control vaccination. The chain is made from TRBV19 and TRBJ1-6; the best D guess is TRBD1, with 5 bases matching. The CDR3 in this case is CASRGVNSPLHF. The nucleotide sequence reads as follows: TGTGCCAGTAGAGGGGTGAATTCACCCCTCCACTTT.